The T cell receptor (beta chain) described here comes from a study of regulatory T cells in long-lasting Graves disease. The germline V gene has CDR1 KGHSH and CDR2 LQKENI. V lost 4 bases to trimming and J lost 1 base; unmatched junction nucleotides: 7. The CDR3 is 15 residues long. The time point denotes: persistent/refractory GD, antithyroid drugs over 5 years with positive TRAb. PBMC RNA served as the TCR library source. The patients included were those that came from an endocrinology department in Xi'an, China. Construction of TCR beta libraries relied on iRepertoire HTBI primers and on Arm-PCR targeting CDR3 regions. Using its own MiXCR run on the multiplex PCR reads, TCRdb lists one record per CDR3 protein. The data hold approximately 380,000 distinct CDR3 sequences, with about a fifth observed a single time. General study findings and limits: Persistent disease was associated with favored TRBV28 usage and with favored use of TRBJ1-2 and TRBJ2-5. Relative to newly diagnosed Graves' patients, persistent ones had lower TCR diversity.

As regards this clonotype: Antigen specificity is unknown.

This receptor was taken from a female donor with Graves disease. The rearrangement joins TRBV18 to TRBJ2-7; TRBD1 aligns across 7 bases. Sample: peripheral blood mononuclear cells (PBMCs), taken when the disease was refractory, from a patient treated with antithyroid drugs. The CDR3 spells CASSLGTVSSYEQYF. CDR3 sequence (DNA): TGTGCCAGCTCACTTGGGACAGTTTCTTCCTACGAGCAGTACTTC.